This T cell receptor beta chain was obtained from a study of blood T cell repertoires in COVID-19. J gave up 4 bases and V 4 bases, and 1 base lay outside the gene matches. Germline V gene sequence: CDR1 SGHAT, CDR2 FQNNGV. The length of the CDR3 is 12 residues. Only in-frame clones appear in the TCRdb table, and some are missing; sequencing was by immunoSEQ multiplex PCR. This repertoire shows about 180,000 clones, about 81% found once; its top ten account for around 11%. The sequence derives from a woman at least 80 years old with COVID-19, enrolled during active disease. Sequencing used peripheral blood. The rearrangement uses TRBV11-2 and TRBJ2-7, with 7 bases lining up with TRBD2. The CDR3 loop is CASSWGGYEQYF. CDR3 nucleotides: TGTGCCAGCAGCTGGGGGGGGTACGAGCAGTACTTC.